What follows is one T cell receptor beta chain and its context. Trimming shortened V by 8 bases and J by 0 bases, and 7 bases separated the two germline ends. The CDR3 length is 12 residues. The germline gives CDR1 LGHDT, CDR2 YNNKEL (reference sequence). This record belongs to a study of blood T cell repertoires in COVID-19. The table came from immunoSEQ multiplex PCR; TCRdb's copy has only in-frame clones and leaves some out. The sample includes some 190,000 clones, 86% of them seen just once. The source is a man aged 40-55 years with acute COVID-19. Input material: PBMCs or T cells enriched from blood (not recorded which). The J gene is TRBJ1-1, the V gene TRBV3-1 (or the pseudogene TRBV3-2); no clear D gene. The CDR3 reads CASGTLNTEAFF. The CDR3 coding sequence is TGTGCCAGCGGCACCTTGAACACTGAAGCTTTCTTT.